This T cell receptor (beta chain) was identified in a study of blood T cell repertoires in COVID-19. Study overall: Samples taken during acute and convalescent COVID-19 were collected in the United States, Italy and Spain. PBMCs, B-cell-depleted T cells, or T cells provided the cDNA or gDNA that made up the material.

While infection was still active, Seattle patients were enrolled and then followed longitudinally. The assay was immunoSEQ multiplex PCR, and TCRdb's table has in-frame clones only and misses some. Among roughly 160,000 clones, around nine tenths were seen once, and the ten largest hold about a tenth. The CDR3 extends over 14 amino acids. CDR1 LNHDA and CDR2 SQIVND come from the germline V gene (reference sequence). Trimming shortened V by 6 bases and J by 8 bases, and 19 bases separated the two germline ends. The TCR originated in a woman in her 70s with COVID-19, enrolled during active disease. V is TRBV19 and J is TRBJ1-1, with a tentative D call TRBD1 (6 bases). The sequencing input was peripheral blood. The CDR3 sequence: CASRHRVGDLEAFF. CDR3 nucleotide sequence: TGTGCCAGTAGACACAGGGTGGGGGATCTCGAAGCTTTCTTT. The full variable domain, completed using reference TRBV19 and TRBJ1-1, is DGGITQSPKYLFRKEGQNVTLSCEQNLNHDAMYWYRQDPGQGLRLIYYSQIVNDFQKGDIAEGYSVSREKKESFPLTVTSAQKNPTAFYLCASRHRVGDLEAFFGQGTRLTVV.